The sequence of this T cell receptor (beta chain) was determined in a study of human T cells and chemical hapten exposure. Study in general: DPC (0.01%) was patch tested on the upper back and read at 6 days. There were per-sample TCR yield variations, arising mainly from small pooled library volume differences.

Stated time point: patch test 3, about 24 weeks after DPC sensitization. The treatment here: therapeutic diphenylcyclopropenone sensitization with weekly scalp DPC. Every patch test was put on after a blood sample was taken. Whole blood, unfractionated, served as the material for total RNA extraction. TCRdb itself ran the RACE reads through MiXCR, one entry per CDR3 protein. The data show 50,000 to 65,000 distinct CDR3 sequences, roughly 9.5% seen once. This TCR derives from a woman in her thirties or forties with alopecia areata. Some clones in this sample may be carry-over from other donors' samples. Sequenced here: whole blood, sampled in connection with sensitization to the hapten diphenylcyclopropenone (DPC).

The DNA for the CDR3 is TGCAGTGCTAGTAACAGACACACTGAAGCTTTCTTT. Protein sequence: CSASNRHTEAFF. The rearrangement links TRBV20-1 to TRBJ1-1; no definite D call. Between the trimmed V and J ends, which lost 3 bases and 3 bases, there was a span of 8 bases. The CDR3 runs to 12 residues. Germline V gene lookup returns CDR1 DFQATT and CDR2 SNEGSKA (reference sequence).